Following are 8 T cell receptor beta chains from one sample sequenced in a study of T-cell reconstitution after alpha-beta-depleted transplantation in children. Preparation of the TCRbeta library was carried out with unique molecular identifiers. From the PCR reads, TCRdb called clonotypes with MiXCR, one entry per CDR3 protein. Of roughly 100,000 distinct CDR3 sequences in the sample, 8% to 9% were seen once. Here the sequenced sample was PBMCs from the stem cell graft donor, taken from the stem cell graft. These receptors came from a human donor who donated a stem cell graft to a child with congenital amegakaryocytic thrombocytopenia.

This clonotype was detected many times. This chain uses TRBV25-1 with TRBJ2-5; the match to TRBD2 covers 7 bases. The germline V gene encodes CDR1 MGHDK and CDR2 SYGVNS. The length of the CDR3 is 16 residues. The V segment lost 3 bases and the J segment 2 bases; nucleotides outside the gene matches: 9. The DNA for the CDR3 is TGTGCCAGCAGTGACACGACTAGCTTGGGTCAAGAGACCCAGTACTTC. Translation: CASSDTTSLGQETQYF.

In this sample, this clonotype turned up many times. V usage is TRBV27 and J usage is TRBJ2-2, with D hard to call. The V end lost 6 bases, the J end lost 2 bases, and 13 bases lay between the germline ends. Germline values: CDR1 MNHEY, CDR2 SMNVEV (reference sequence). The CDR3 has 15 amino acids. CDR3 DNA sequence: TGTGCCAGCAGCCCAACGTACAGCAACACCGGGGAGCTGTTTTTT. It is translated as CASSPTYSNTGELFF.

This clonotype was counted at least ten times. The V gene is TRBV27, the J gene TRBJ2-2, with D tentatively TRBD1 or TRBD2 (5 bases each). V gave up 3 bases and J gave up 1 base, with 18 bases separating them. The germline V gene has CDR1 MNHEY and CDR2 SMNVEV (reference sequence). The CDR3 runs to 18 residues. CDR3 protein: CASSLSFPGGENTGELFF. CDR3 DNA: TGTGCCAGCAGTTTGTCCTTCCCTGGGGGTGAGAACACCGGGGAGCTGTTTTTT.

This clonotype was observed many times. The chain uses TRBV5-1 and TRBJ2-2, with D possibly being TRBD1 (5 bases). Per the germline V gene, CDR1 is SGHRS and CDR2 is YFSETQ. This CDR3 comprises 15 residues. Trimming pared 2 bases from V and 5 bases from J, leaving 13 bases between. The CDR3 nucleotides read TGCGCCAGCAGCTTAGCAGGGATCGTTACCGGGGAGCTGTTTTTT. As protein: CASSLAGIVTGELFF.

This clonotype has ten or more counts. The genes are TRBV6-2 or TRBV6-3 and TRBJ2-1; a weak D match, TRBD2 (5 bases). The V and J ends lost 2 bases and 4 bases respectively, with 9 bases between them. This CDR3 comprises 14 residues. The germline V gene has CDR1 MNHEY and CDR2 SVGEGT. The CDR3 region has the DNA TGTGCCAGCAGTTACGAGGGAGCGTACAATGAGCAGTTCTTC. Encoded protein: CASSYEGAYNEQFF.

In this sample, this clonotype turned up many times. The chain links TRBV7-9 to TRBJ2-7; D may be TRBD1 (6 bases). Germline CDR1 is SEHNR and CDR2 is FQNEAQ (reference sequence). The CDR3 totals 14 residues. V lost 6 bases, J lost 0 bases, and 12 bases lay in between. This CDR3 reads CASSPGQYSYEQYF. The DNA for the CDR3 is TGTGCCAGCAGTCCTGGACAGTACTCCTACGAGCAGTACTTC.

Many counts were recorded for this clonotype. This chain connects TRBV12-3 or TRBV12-4 to TRBJ1-2; D is uncertain. Trimming pared 1 base from V and 0 bases from J, leaving 12 bases between. CDR3 length: 16 amino acids. The DNA for the CDR3 is TGTGCCAGCAGTTTAGAGTACCACTCCTCTAACTATGGCTACACCTTC. This translates into CASSLEYHSSNYGYTF.

The genes are TRBV6-1 and TRBJ2-5, with 7 bases that match TRBD2. Germline CDR1 and CDR2: MNHNS and SASEGT. V was clipped by 2 bases and J by 1 base; unmatched bases: 7. This CDR3 is built from 16 residues. CDR3 DNA: TGTGCCAGCAGTGAACAGCCAGCGGGGATCCAAGAGACCCAGTACTTC. Protein sequence: CASSEQPAGIQETQYF.